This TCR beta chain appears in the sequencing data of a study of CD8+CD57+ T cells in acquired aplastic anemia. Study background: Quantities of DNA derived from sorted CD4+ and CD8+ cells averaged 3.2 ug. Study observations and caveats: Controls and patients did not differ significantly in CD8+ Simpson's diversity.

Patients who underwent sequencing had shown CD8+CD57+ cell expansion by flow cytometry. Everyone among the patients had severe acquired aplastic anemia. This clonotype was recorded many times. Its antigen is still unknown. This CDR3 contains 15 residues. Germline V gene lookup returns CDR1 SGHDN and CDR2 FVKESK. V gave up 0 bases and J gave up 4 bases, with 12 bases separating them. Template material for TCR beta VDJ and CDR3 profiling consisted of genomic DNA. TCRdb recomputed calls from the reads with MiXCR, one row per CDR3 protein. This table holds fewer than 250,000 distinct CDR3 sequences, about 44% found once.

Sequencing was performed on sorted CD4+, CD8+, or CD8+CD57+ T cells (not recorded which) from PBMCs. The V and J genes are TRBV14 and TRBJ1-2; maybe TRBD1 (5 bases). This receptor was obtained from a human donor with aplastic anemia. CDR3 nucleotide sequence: TGTGCCAGCAGCCAAGAGGCCGGGGGAGGCTATGGCTACACCTTC. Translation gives CASSQEAGGGYGYTF. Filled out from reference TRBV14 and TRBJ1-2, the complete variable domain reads EAGVTQFPSHSVIEKGQTVTLRCDPISGHDNLYWYRRVMGKEIKFLLHFVKESKQDESGMPNNRFLAERTGGTYSTLKVQPAELEDSGVYFCASSQEAGGGYGYTFGSGTRLTVV.